This is a list of T cell receptor beta chains from one sample in a study of T cell responses to AZD1222 COVID-19 vaccine. Profiling relied on immunoSEQ multiplex PCR, and the TCRdb table lists in-frame clones only, not all of them. Seen here are more than 80,000 clones, roughly nine tenths observed once, and the top ten hold about 4.8%. This sample comprised peripheral blood, obtained on day 0 of AZD1222 vaccination. The receptors were sampled from an adult in good health. Both conserved end residues are part of each CDR3. The order of the fields is V gene, D gene, J gene, clone size, CDR3 protein, CDR3 DNA. D genes are given only for firm matches. For some rows the clone size is stated as once, few or many, or as a class when expanded; others skip it.

v_gene: TRBV7-3; d_gene: -; j_gene: TRBJ1-1; abundance: -; CDR3aa: CASSLRGMNTEAFF; CDR3nt: TGTGCCAGCAGCTTAAGGGGAATGAACACTGAAGCTTTCTTT
v_gene: TRBV12-5; d_gene: -; j_gene: TRBJ2-3; abundance: -; CDR3aa: CASGLGLVEADTQYF; CDR3nt: TGTGCTAGTGGTTTGGGATTGGTAGAGGCAGATACGCAGTATTTT
v_gene: TRBV4-2; d_gene: -; j_gene: TRBJ1-2; abundance: -; CDR3aa: CASSQDVTTSLYGYTF; CDR3nt: TGTGCCAGCAGCCAAGATGTTACGACATCCCTCTATGGCTACACCTTC
v_gene: TRBV19; d_gene: -; j_gene: TRBJ1-4; abundance: -; CDR3aa: CASSFRTVANEKLFF; CDR3nt: TGTGCCAGTAGTTTTCGGACAGTGGCTAATGAAAAACTGTTTTTT
v_gene: TRBV18; d_gene: -; j_gene: TRBJ2-1; abundance: -; CDR3aa: CASSPPVPYNEQFF; CDR3nt: TGTGCCAGCTCACCACCGGTTCCTTACAATGAGCAGTTCTTC
v_gene: TRBV5-4; d_gene: TRBD1; j_gene: TRBJ2-7; abundance: once; CDR3aa: CASSLILRDRGSYEQYF; CDR3nt: TGTGCCAGCAGCTTGATCCTCCGGGACAGGGGTTCCTACGAGCAGTACTTC
v_gene: TRBV28; d_gene: -; j_gene: TRBJ2-3; abundance: -; CDR3aa: CASSLSRGARDTQYF; CDR3nt: TGTGCCAGCAGTTTATCGCGGGGCGCTCGGGATACGCAGTATTTT
v_gene: TRBV5-1; d_gene: -; j_gene: TRBJ2-6; abundance: -; CDR3aa: CASSLPISGANVLTF; CDR3nt: TGCGCCAGCAGCCTACCAATCTCTGGGGCCAACGTCCTGACTTTC
v_gene: TRBV10-3; d_gene: -; j_gene: TRBJ1-6; abundance: -; CDR3aa: CAIRPDRNSPLHF; CDR3nt: TGTGCCATCAGGCCGGACCGAAATTCACCCCTCCACTTT
v_gene: TRBV3-1/TRBV3-2; d_gene: -; j_gene: TRBJ2-7; abundance: -; CDR3aa: CASSQENYEQYF; CDR3nt: TGTGCCAGCAGCCAAGAGAACTACGAGCAGTACTTC
v_gene: TRBV3-1/TRBV3-2; d_gene: -; j_gene: TRBJ1-3; abundance: -; CDR3aa: CASSQKGGGNTIYF; CDR3nt: TGTGCCAGCAGCCAAAAGGGAGGTGGAAACACCATATATTTT
v_gene: TRBV7-9; d_gene: -; j_gene: TRBJ1-1; abundance: -; CDR3aa: CASSLGSGYTEAFF; CDR3nt: TGTGCCAGCAGCTTGGGCTCGGGGTACACTGAAGCTTTCTTT
v_gene: TRBV3-1/TRBV3-2; d_gene: -; j_gene: TRBJ2-7; abundance: -; CDR3aa: CASSQNRVHEQYF; CDR3nt: TGTGCCAGCAGCCAGAACAGAGTCCACGAGCAGTACTTC
v_gene: TRBV13; d_gene: -; j_gene: TRBJ2-2; abundance: -; CDR3aa: CASSRNPGTGTGELFF; CDR3nt: TGTGCCAGCAGTCGAAATCCGGGAACGGGCACCGGGGAGCTGTTTTTT
v_gene: TRBV10-1; d_gene: TRBD2; j_gene: TRBJ2-1; abundance: -; CDR3aa: CASRTTSGSSYNEQFF; CDR3nt: TGCGCCAGCAGGACCACAAGCGGGAGCTCCTACAATGAGCAGTTCTTC
v_gene: TRBV10-3; d_gene: TRBD1; j_gene: TRBJ1-2; abundance: -; CDR3aa: CATWTGGYGYTF; CDR3nt: TGTGCCACTTGGACAGGGGGCTATGGCTACACCTTC
v_gene: TRBV5-4; d_gene: -; j_gene: TRBJ2-2; abundance: once; CDR3aa: CASSLKLQGTGELFF; CDR3nt: TGTGCCAGCAGCTTAAAACTCCAGGGAACCGGGGAGCTGTTTTTT
v_gene: TRBV7-2; d_gene: TRBD1; j_gene: TRBJ2-3; abundance: -; CDR3aa: CASSLDRTGGTDTQYF; CDR3nt: TGTGCCAGCAGCTTAGATCGGACAGGGGGCACAGATACGCAGTATTTT
v_gene: TRBV4-1; d_gene: -; j_gene: TRBJ1-1; abundance: once; CDR3aa: CASSQDIWLGAEAFF; CDR3nt: TGCGCCAGCAGCCAAGATATATGGCTCGGTGCTGAAGCTTTCTTT
v_gene: TRBV27; d_gene: -; j_gene: TRBJ2-7; abundance: -; CDR3aa: CASTDKNSLSEQYF; CDR3nt: TGTGCCAGCACCGATAAGAACAGTCTTAGCGAGCAGTACTTC
v_gene: TRBV15; d_gene: TRBD2; j_gene: TRBJ2-1; abundance: -; CDR3aa: CATSRDPSGINEQFF; CDR3nt: TGTGCCACCAGCAGAGATCCTAGCGGGATCAATGAGCAGTTCTTC
v_gene: TRBV7-3; d_gene: -; j_gene: TRBJ2-1; abundance: -; CDR3aa: CASSLTREDNEQFF; CDR3nt: TGTGCCAGCAGCTTAACGAGGGAGGACAATGAGCAGTTCTTC
v_gene: TRBV9; d_gene: TRBD2; j_gene: TRBJ2-5; abundance: -; CDR3aa: CASSPGSSGRAWETQYF; CDR3nt: TGTGCCAGCAGCCCAGGGTCTAGCGGGAGGGCCTGGGAGACCCAGTACTTC
v_gene: TRBV18; d_gene: TRBD2; j_gene: TRBJ2-2; abundance: -; CDR3aa: CASSLGLAGADTGELFF; CDR3nt: TGTGCCAGCTCCCTGGGACTAGCGGGAGCGGACACCGGGGAGCTGTTTTTT
v_gene: TRBV9; d_gene: -; j_gene: TRBJ2-1; abundance: -; CDR3aa: CASSVTGTGEQFF; CDR3nt: TGTGCCAGCAGCGTTACAGGGACCGGTGAGCAGTTCTTC
v_gene: TRBV14; d_gene: -; j_gene: TRBJ2-7; abundance: -; CDR3aa: CASSQGDEQYF; CDR3nt: TGTGCCAGCAGCCAAGGTGACGAGCAGTACTTC
v_gene: TRBV5-5; d_gene: -; j_gene: TRBJ2-2; abundance: -; CDR3aa: CASSLGASANTGELFF; CDR3nt: TGTGCCAGCAGCTTGGGTGCCTCCGCGAACACCGGGGAGCTGTTTTTT
v_gene: TRBV12-3/TRBV12-4; d_gene: -; j_gene: TRBJ1-5; abundance: -; CDR3aa: CASSQGHQPQHF; CDR3nt: TGTGCCAGCAGTCAGGGACATCAGCCCCAGCATTTT
v_gene: TRBV19; d_gene: -; j_gene: TRBJ1-1; abundance: -; CDR3aa: CASSPSPTLYTEAFF; CDR3nt: TGTGCCAGTAGTCCTTCCCCGACACTTTACACTGAAGCTTTCTTT
v_gene: TRBV3-1/TRBV3-2; d_gene: TRBD1; j_gene: TRBJ1-1; abundance: -; CDR3aa: CASSPGQGKEDEAFF; CDR3nt: TGTGCCAGCAGCCCGGGACAGGGCAAAGAAGATGAAGCTTTCTTT
v_gene: TRBV10-2; d_gene: -; j_gene: TRBJ1-4; abundance: -; CDR3aa: CASSEVGDEKLFF; CDR3nt: TGCGCCAGCAGTGAGGTGGGGGATGAAAAACTGTTTTTT
v_gene: TRBV5-4; d_gene: TRBD1; j_gene: TRBJ1-2; abundance: -; CDR3aa: CASSLGQSNYGYTF; CDR3nt: TGTGCCAGCAGCCTGGGACAGAGTAACTATGGCTACACCTTC
v_gene: TRBV9; d_gene: TRBD2; j_gene: TRBJ2-3; abundance: once; CDR3aa: CASSERLAGVTDTQYF; CDR3nt: TGTGCCAGCAGCGAAAGACTAGCGGGAGTGACAGATACGCAGTATTTT
v_gene: TRBV7-7; d_gene: -; j_gene: TRBJ1-5; abundance: few; CDR3aa: CASSETRDQPQHF; CDR3nt: TGTGCTAGCAGCGAAACCAGGGATCAGCCCCAGCATTTT
v_gene: TRBV7-6; d_gene: TRBD1; j_gene: TRBJ1-1; abundance: few; CDR3aa: CASSFTGGDEAFF; CDR3nt: TGTGCCAGCAGCTTCACAGGGGGTGATGAAGCTTTCTTT